This T cell receptor beta chain was recorded in a study of blood T cell repertoires in COVID-19. Study context: Acute-phase and convalescent COVID-19 samples originated in the United States, Italy and Spain.

Here immunoSEQ multiplex PCR was the method, and the copy in TCRdb shows in-frame clones only, minus some. The sample has 170,000 or so clones, around 85% seen once. This receptor was obtained from a man aged 35-49 years who had recovered from COVID-19. What was sequenced was PBMCs or T cells enriched from blood (not recorded which).

The CDR3 nucleotides are TGTGCCAGCAGCTCAGAGGGGGGACTAGTTAATCGGGATACGCAGTATTTT. It yields the protein CASSSEGGLVNRDTQYF. The V and J genes are TRBV7-6 and TRBJ2-3; 8 nucleotides align to TRBD2. This CDR3 spans 17 amino acids. CDR1 is SGHVS and CDR2 is FNYEAQ in the germline V gene. J gave up 6 bases and V 4 bases, and 15 bases lay outside the gene matches.